This passage covers 29 T cell receptor beta chains from one sample sequenced in a study of blood T cell repertoires in COVID-19. Clones were sequenced by immunoSEQ multiplex PCR, and TCRdb holds only the in-frame ones, with some missing. The sample contains under 450,000 clones, about 91% of which appear only once. The sequencing input was peripheral blood. These receptors all stem from a woman in her fifties or sixties with COVID-19, enrolled during active disease.

J is TRBJ1-2 and V is TRBV29-1; no clear D gene. In germline, CDR1 is SQVTM, CDR2 ANQGSEA. This CDR3 is 18 amino acids long. V lost 2 bases and J lost 3, with 25 bases in between. The DNA for the CDR3 is TGCAGCGTTGAATTGAGCGGCAGCTATGCGAAGTGGGACTATGGCTACACCTTC. The encoded protein is CSVELSGSYAKWDYGYTF.

The rearrangement uses TRBV7-9 and TRBJ1-3, with D possibly being TRBD1 (6 bases). This CDR3 is 18 amino acids long. Germline V gene data show CDR1 as SEHNR and CDR2 as FQNEAQ (reference sequence). Trimming stripped 4 bases from V and 3 bases from J, with 22 bases between. CDR3 amino acids: CASSSYPRQGRLGNTIYF. In DNA, the CDR3 is TGTGCCAGCAGCTCCTACCCACGTCAGGGGCGGCTTGGAAACACCATATATTTT.

The CDR3 reads CASSPQGVETQYF. The CDR3 DNA sequence: TGTGCCAGCAGTCCACAGGGTGTAGAGACCCAGTACTTC. The rearrangement uses TRBV12-3 or TRBV12-4 and TRBJ2-5, with D maybe TRBD1 (6 bases). This CDR3 comprises 13 residues. V dropped 5 bases and J dropped 4 bases, with 11 bases sitting between them.

This chain links TRBV30 with TRBJ1-2; 8 positions agree with TRBD1. The CDR3 has 14 residues. The germline CDR1 and CDR2 sequences are GTSNPN and SVGIG (reference sequence). The V segment lost 6 bases and the J segment 2 bases; nucleotides outside the gene matches: 8. This CDR3 reads CACLSGQANYGYTF. CDR3 coding DNA: TGTGCCTGTCTATCGGGACAGGCAAACTATGGCTACACCTTC.

This clone has a single count. The rearrangement links TRBV5-1 to TRBJ2-3; 9 bases are shared with TRBD2. V dropped 5 bases and J dropped 3; count of bases not matched to a gene: 7. This CDR3 comprises 15 residues. Germline V lookup: CDR1 SGHRS, CDR2 YFSETQ. The CDR3, as DNA: TGCGCCAGCAGGGAGCGGGGGGAAATGACAGATACGCAGTATTTT. The encoded protein is CASRERGEMTDTQYF.

The chain recombines TRBV6-5 with TRBJ2-7; 8 bases are a match to TRBD2. The junction had 7 bases not matched to a gene; V was cut back by 5 bases and J by 4 bases. Germline V gives CDR1 MNHEY, CDR2 SVGAGI. The CDR3 loop spans 14 amino acids. CDR3 DNA sequence: TGTGCCAGCAGTATAGCGGGGCTTACATACGAGCAGTACTTC. It is translated as CASSIAGLTYEQYF.

The chain recombines TRBV6-5 with TRBJ1-3; maybe TRBD1 (6 bases). The CDR3 is 14 amino acids. Germline V gives CDR1 MNHEY, CDR2 SVGAGI. Between the trimmed V and J ends, which lost 6 bases and 1 base, there was a span of 10 bases. The CDR3 bases are TGTGCCAGCAGGACAGGACGATCTGGAAACACCATATATTTT. Translation: CASRTGRSGNTIYF.

This clone was seen only once. Here the CDR3 reads CASSSPVSYEQYF. The CDR3 nucleotides read TGTGCCAGCAGCTCGCCGGTCTCCTACGAGCAGTACTTC. V gene TRBV7-2 combines with J gene TRBJ2-7; the D is unclear. Deletions cut 4 bases from V and 0 bases from J, with 7 bases between. The CDR3 spans 13 residues. Germline V CDR1 and CDR2: SGHTA, FQGNSA.

Of note for this clone: The same CDR3 also results from other DNA sequences found in this sample. The CDR3: CASSIPGLNTEAFF. The DNA of the CDR3 is TGTGCCAGTAGTATTCCGGGACTTAACACTGAAGCTTTCTTT. This chain links TRBV19 with TRBJ1-1, with D maybe TRBD1 (5 bases). V lost 3 bases and J 2 bases, leaving 10 bases between the germline ends. Per germline, CDR1 LNHDA and CDR2 SQIVND (reference sequence). The CDR3 contains 14 residues.

The V and J genes are TRBV15 and TRBJ2-7; D unclear. The CDR3 spans 13 residues. Trimming removed 0 bases at V and 6 bases at J, with 9 bases between. Germline V gene sequence: CDR1 LNHNV, CDR2 YYDKDF (reference sequence). The CDR3 nucleotides read TGTGCCACCAGCAGAGATTTCCCCTTCGAGCAGTACTTC. Translating it yields CATSRDFPFEQYF.

This clone was recorded only once. In nucleotides, the CDR3 is TGTGCCAGCAGCCGGACAGGGGGTGCGGGCACTGAAGCTTTCTTT. This translates into CASSRTGGAGTEAFF. The chain has TRBV3-1 (or the pseudogene TRBV3-2) and TRBJ1-1; 10 bases align to TRBD1. The V and J ends lost 4 bases and 4 bases, in that order; junction bases with no gene match: 6. This CDR3 comprises 15 residues. The germline V gene encodes CDR1 LGHDT and CDR2 YNNKEL (reference sequence).

The chain couples TRBV3-1 (or the pseudogene TRBV3-2) to TRBJ2-4; a weak D match, TRBD2 (6 bases). The CDR3 consists of 15 residues. The V and J ends lost 4 bases and 3 bases respectively, with 13 bases between them. Germline assignment: CDR1 LGHDT and CDR2 YNNKEL (reference sequence). CDR3 protein: CASSPTRSGKNIQYF. In DNA, the CDR3 is TGTGCCAGCAGCCCGACTAGGTCGGGCAAAAACATTCAGTACTTC.

The DNA of the CDR3 is TGTGCCAGCTACAGTGCACCAATCTCCTATAATTCACCCCTCCACTTT. It translates to CASYSAPISYNSPLHF. The chain employs TRBV28 and TRBJ1-6; D not resolved. Per the germline V gene, CDR1 is MDHEN and CDR2 is SYDVKM. This CDR3 comprises 16 residues. V dropped 8 bases and J dropped 0 bases, with 14 bases sitting between them. Together with reference TRBV28 and TRBJ1-6, the CDR3 gives the full variable domain: DVKVTQSSRYLVKRTGEKVFLECVQDMDHENMFWYRQDPGLGLRLIYFSYDVKMKEKGDIPEGYSVSREKKERFSLILESASTNQTSMYLCASYSAPISYNSPLHFGNGTRLTVT.

The genes are TRBV3-1 (or the pseudogene TRBV3-2) and TRBJ1-4, with D tentatively TRBD1 (6 bases). From germline, CDR1 is LGHDT and CDR2 YNNKEL (reference sequence). The CDR3 is 17 amino acids. The V end was cut by 4 bases, the J end by 8 bases, with 23 bases between. The CDR3 region is CASSRSGTGYSDEKLFF. As DNA, the CDR3 is TGTGCCAGCAGCCGAAGTGGCACAGGGTATAGTGACGAAAAACTGTTTTTT.

The CDR3 protein is CASWPDRGREKLFF. The DNA of the CDR3 is TGTGCCAGCTGGCCGGACAGGGGACGGGAAAAACTGTTTTTT. This sequence joins TRBV2 and TRBJ1-4; 9 bases map to TRBD1. Germline values: CDR1 SNHLY, CDR2 FYNNEI. The CDR3 consists of 14 residues. J was trimmed by 8 bases and V by 8 bases; bases with no gene match: 9.

The chain combines TRBV5-5 with TRBJ2-7, with D hard to call. The V gene lost 4 bases and the J gene lost 3 bases, with 17 bases spanning the gap. The CDR3 loop spans 15 amino acids. Germline V lookup: CDR1 SGHKS, CDR2 YYEKEE (reference sequence). Here the CDR3 reads CASSPSPALLYEQYF. In nucleotides, the CDR3 is TGTGCCAGCAGCCCATCACCCGCTCTACTCTACGAGCAGTACTTC.

This clone was seen once. The sample holds other DNA sequences that translate to the same CDR3. This chain uses TRBV9 with TRBJ1-1; 8 bases match TRBD1. V lost 4 bases and J lost 4; bases outside the gene matches: 6. The V gene's germline CDR1 is SGDLS and CDR2 YYNGEE. The CDR3 extends over 14 amino acids. The CDR3 coding sequence is TGTGCCAGCAGCCCCGGGACAGGAATCACTGAAGCTTTCTTT. It is translated as CASSPGTGITEAFF.

CDR3 sequence reads: CASSQDWARVGDTEAFF. CDR3 in DNA: TGCGCCAGCAGCCAAGATTGGGCAAGGGTAGGGGACACTGAAGCTTTCTTT. The chain links TRBV4-1 to TRBJ1-1, with D possibly matching TRBD1 (5 bases). V was clipped by 0 bases and J by 3 bases, with 17 bases between them. The germline gives CDR1 MGHRA, CDR2 YSYEKL. The CDR3 runs 17 residues.

This sequence joins TRBV15 and TRBJ1-2; TRBD1 matches at 12 bases. V lost 3 bases, J lost 7 bases, and 9 bases stayed unmatched. The CDR3 consists of 16 residues. The germline gives CDR1 LNHNV, CDR2 YYDKDF (reference sequence). As DNA, the CDR3 is TGTGCCACCAGCAGGGCTCAGAGGGACAGGGGGCCTGGCTACACCTTC. It yields the protein CATSRAQRDRGPGYTF.

This chain connects TRBV7-9 to TRBJ2-3; D is perhaps TRBD2 (6 bases). Germline V gives CDR1 SEHNR, CDR2 FQNEAQ (reference sequence). CDR3 length: 16 residues. Trimming took 0 bases from V and 1 from J, leaving 11 bases between them. The CDR3 is CASSLAPQRGTDTQYF. CDR3 DNA: TGTGCCAGCAGCTTAGCGCCTCAGCGGGGCACAGATACGCAGTATTTT.

V usage is TRBV15 and J usage is TRBJ2-5; D remains ambiguous. This CDR3 comprises 11 residues. The V gene's germline CDR1 is LNHNV and CDR2 YYDKDF (reference sequence). The V end was cut by 4 bases, the J end by 5 bases, with 5 bases between. The CDR3 loop reads CATSIFETQYF. DNA for the CDR3: TGTGCCACCAGCATCTTCGAGACCCAGTACTTC.

V is TRBV18 and J is TRBJ2-1; TRBD1 aligns across 7 bases. Germline lookup yields CDR1 KGHSH and CDR2 LQKENI. CDR3 length equals 14 residues. V gave up 3 bases and J gave up 4 bases; unmatched junction bases: 3. In nucleotides, the CDR3 is TGTGCCAGCTCACCGGGACAGACATACAATGAGCAGTTCTTC. Residues: CASSPGQTYNEQFF. Drawing the rest from reference TRBV18 and TRBJ2-1, the complete variable domain is NAGVMQNPRHLVRRRGQEARLRCSPMKGHSHVYWYRQLPEEGLKFMVYLQKENIIDESGMPKERFSAEFPKEGPSILRIQQVVRGDSAAYFCASSPGQTYNEQFFGPGTRLTVL.

This chain links TRBV4-1 with TRBJ2-7; maybe TRBD2 (5 bases). Germline V gene data show CDR1 as MGHRA and CDR2 as YSYEKL. Trimming pared 0 bases from V and 5 bases from J, leaving 8 bases between. The length of the CDR3 is 13 residues. CDR3 bases: TGCGCCAGCAGCCAAGAACTGCGGGACGAGCAGTACTTC. Encoded protein: CASSQELRDEQYF.

V is TRBV9 and J is TRBJ1-1; perhaps TRBD1 as D (6 bases). CDR3 length: 14 residues. Germline CDR1 and CDR2: SGDLS and YYNGEE. The ends were cut back, 3 bases at V and 5 bases at J, with 14 bases in the middle. The CDR3: CASSGEGGRTEAFF. CDR3 sequence (DNA): TGTGCCAGCAGCGGGGAGGGGGGCCGGACTGAAGCTTTCTTT.

J is TRBJ2-3 and V is TRBV10-1, with 9 bases that match TRBD2. The ends lost 2 bases at V and 6 bases at J; junction bases unmatched: 6. Looked up from germline, CDR1 is WNHNN and CDR2 is SYGVQD (reference sequence). The CDR3 has 15 residues. The CDR3 is CASSEGGGASDTQYF. Written as DNA, the CDR3 is TGCGCCAGCAGTGAGGGCGGGGGGGCCTCGGATACGCAGTATTTT.

V is TRBV6-5 and J is TRBJ1-1; TRBD1 is a possible D gene (5 bases). V lost 10 bases to trimming and J lost 2 bases, with 14 bases between them. The V gene's germline CDR1 is MNHEY and CDR2 SVGAGI. The CDR3 is made up of 13 amino acids. The CDR3 DNA reads as TGTGCCACCACCCTGGGGCGTAACACTGAAGCTTTCTTT. Translated, it gives CATTLGRNTEAFF.

About this clone itself: This sample includes further DNA sequences coding for the same CDR3. The V and J genes are TRBV6-5 and TRBJ1-1; D call uncertain. V lost 4 bases, J lost 5 bases, and 11 bases lay in between. Germline CDR1 MNHEY, CDR2 SVGAGI. This CDR3 comprises 13 residues. CDR3 protein: CASSLLGGTEAFF. CDR3 DNA: TGTGCCAGCAGTTTACTCGGAGGGACTGAAGCTTTCTTT.

The chain uses TRBV4-2 and TRBJ1-1, with TRBD1 as a possible D gene (6 bases). The CDR3 consists of 11 residues. The ends were cut back, 8 bases at V and 7 bases at J, with 11 bases in the middle. Germline CDR1 LGHNA, CDR2 YNFKEQ. CDR3 sequence reads: CASGQRNEAFF. Written as DNA, the CDR3 is TGTGCCAGCGGACAGAGGAATGAAGCTTTCTTT.

The V gene is TRBV11-2, the J gene TRBJ1-2; D is unclear. The germline V and J ends were trimmed by 2 bases and 6 bases, with 7 bases remaining between them. CDR1 SGHAT and CDR2 FQNNGV come from the germline V gene. The CDR3 has 12 residues. The CDR3 DNA reads as TGTGCCAGCAGCTTAAGGAGGGATGGCTACACCTTC. Translation: CASSLRRDGYTF.